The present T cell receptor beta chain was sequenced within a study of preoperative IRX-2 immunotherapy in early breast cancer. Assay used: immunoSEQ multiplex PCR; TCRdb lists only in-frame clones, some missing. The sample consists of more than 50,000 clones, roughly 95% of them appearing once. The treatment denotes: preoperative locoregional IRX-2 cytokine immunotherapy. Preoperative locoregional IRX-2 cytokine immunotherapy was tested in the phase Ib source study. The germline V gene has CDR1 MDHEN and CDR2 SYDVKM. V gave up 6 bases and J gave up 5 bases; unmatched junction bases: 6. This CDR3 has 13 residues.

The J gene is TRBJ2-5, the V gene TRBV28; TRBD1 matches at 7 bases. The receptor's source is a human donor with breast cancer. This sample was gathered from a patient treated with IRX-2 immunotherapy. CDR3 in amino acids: CASRDRARETQYF. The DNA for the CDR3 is TGTGCCAGCAGAGACAGGGCTCGCGAGACCCAGTACTTC.